Following are 18 T cell receptor beta chains from one sample sequenced in a study of human T cells and chemical hapten exposure. Time point here: patch test 3, about 24 weeks after DPC sensitization. Treatment described: therapeutic diphenylcyclopropenone sensitization with weekly scalp DPC. It was unfractionated whole blood from which total RNA was extracted. TCRdb ran MiXCR on the RACE reads and lists one entry per CDR3 protein. The data contain tens of thousands of distinct CDR3 sequences, 9% to 9.5% of them singletons. The sequences come from whole blood, collected in connection with sensitization to the hapten diphenylcyclopropenone (DPC). These receptors came from a man aged 45-65 years with alopecia areata. Some clones in this sample may be carry-over from other donors' samples.

The chain has TRBV6-2 or TRBV6-3 and TRBJ1-1, with TRBD1 identical over 7 bases. The V segment lost 8 bases and the J segment 1 base; nucleotides outside the gene matches: 10. CDR1 MNHEY and CDR2 SVGEGT come from the germline V gene. The CDR3 sequence is 15 residues long. Here the CDR3 DNA reads TGTGCCAGCGGAAGAACAGGGGCCGCGAACACTGAAGCTTTCTTT. Its protein product is CASGRTGAANTEAFF.

In this sample, this clonotype turned up many times. The gene calls are TRBV5-1 and TRBJ2-1, with unresolved D. Germline CDR1 is SGHRS and CDR2 is YFSETQ. The CDR3 runs to 11 residues. V was cut by 4 bases and J by 8 bases, with 7 bases left in between. The CDR3 bases are TGCGCCAGCAGCGCCCTGGATGAGCAGTTCTTC. This codes for CASSALDEQFF.

The sample holds a few counts of this clonotype. The chain is built from TRBV29-1 and TRBJ2-5; D is possibly TRBD1 (6 bases). There are 14 residues in the CDR3. Per the germline V gene, CDR1 is SQVTM and CDR2 is ANQGSEA. Trimming removed 3 bases from V and 0 bases from J, with 11 bases in between. The CDR3 sequence is CSVEHRDNQETQYF. In DNA, the CDR3 is TGCAGCGTTGAGCACCGGGACAACCAAGAGACCCAGTACTTC.

This chain connects TRBV5-1 to TRBJ1-1; possibly TRBD1 for D (5 bases). The CDR3 covers 13 residues. The V end was cut by 3 bases, the J end by 10 bases, with 16 bases between. Germline CDR1 is SGHRS and CDR2 is YFSETQ. CDR3 sequence (DNA): TGCGCCAGCAGCTCCGGGGCTTCTCGCGGAGCTTTCTTT. Residues: CASSSGASRGAFF.

This clonotype was detected ten times or more. The V call is TRBV28, the J call TRBJ2-1; TRBD2 matches at 8 bases. CDR3 length: 16 amino acids. V lost 1 base to trimming and J lost 4 bases; unmatched junction nucleotides: 6. Germline V gene lookup returns CDR1 MDHEN and CDR2 SYDVKM. The CDR3 sequence: CASSLFPAGAYNEQFF. CDR3 DNA sequence: TGTGCCAGCAGTTTATTTCCAGCGGGAGCTTACAATGAGCAGTTCTTC.

Many counts were recorded for this clonotype. The chain carries TRBV9 and TRBJ2-1; no firm D call. In germline, CDR1 is SGDLS, CDR2 YYNGEE. This CDR3 is built from 12 residues. Trimming took off 0 bases at V and 10 bases at J, with 8 bases between the two ends. The CDR3 reads CASSVDGKEQFF. The CDR3 bases are TGTGCCAGCAGCGTAGACGGCAAGGAGCAGTTCTTC.

In its sample, this clonotype was seen a few times. The genes are TRBV24-1 and TRBJ2-2; 7 bases fit TRBD2. CDR1 KGHDR and CDR2 SFDVKD come from the germline V gene. CDR3 length: 16 residues. The trim removed 2 bases at V and 6 bases at J, leaving 8 bases unmatched. CDR3 DNA sequence: TGTGCCACCAGTGATTCGAGAAGCGGGACCGCCGGGGAGCTGTTTTTT. Encoded protein: CATSDSRSGTAGELFF.

The CDR3 bases are TGTGCCAGCAGCCAACTGACCGGGCTAGGTAATACTGAAGCTTTCTTT. Translation gives CASSQLTGLGNTEAFF. The chain recombines TRBV14 with TRBJ1-1; D unresolved. Germline V gene data show CDR1 as SGHDN and CDR2 as FVKESK. V was shortened by 2 bases and J by 5 bases, with 18 bases between the two germline ends. CDR3 length equals 16 residues.

This clonotype was picked up a small number of times. The gene calls are TRBV6-5 and TRBJ2-1; maybe TRBD2 (5 bases). CDR1 is MNHEY, CDR2 SVGAGI, per germline. V gave up 2 bases and J gave up 2 bases, with 10 bases separating them. The CDR3 length is 15 residues. CDR3 in amino acids: CASSYEGSTYNEQFF. The CDR3 DNA reads as TGTGCCAGCAGTTACGAAGGGAGCACCTACAATGAGCAGTTCTTC.

This clonotype showed up many times. The rearrangement joins TRBV20-1 to TRBJ2-7; 10 positions agree with TRBD1. Germline V CDR1 and CDR2: DFQATT, SNEGSKA (reference sequence). Trimming cost V 3 bases and J 7 bases; bases outside gene matches: 24. This CDR3 has 19 residues. The CDR3 DNA is TGCAGTGCTAGGCAAGCCTCCCCCCCCCGGGACAGGGGAAGGAGAGAGCAGTACTTC. Translating it yields CSARQASPPRDRGRREQYF.

This clonotype was seen many times. The chain is built from TRBV6-5 and TRBJ1-3; the D is unclear. The CDR3 is 14 amino acids. V was pared by 2 bases and J by 4 bases, with 9 bases between. Looked up from germline, CDR1 is MNHEY and CDR2 is SVGAGI. Written as DNA, the CDR3 is TGTGCCAGCAGTTACGGCCCTAGAGGAAACACCATATATTTT. Translating it yields CASSYGPRGNTIYF.

Ten or more counts support this clonotype. The chain joins TRBV7-9 to TRBJ1-2; maybe TRBD1 (6 bases). Germline CDR1 SEHNR, CDR2 FQNEAQ (reference sequence). This CDR3 region has 12 residues. The ends were cut back, 2 bases at V and 7 bases at J, with 8 bases in the middle. The CDR3 coding sequence is TGTGCCAGCAGCTTACCAGGGGCTGGCTACACCTTC. It is translated as CASSLPGAGYTF.

The chain couples TRBV15 to TRBJ2-7; unclear D gene. Between the trimmed V and J ends, which lost 0 bases and 6 bases, there was a span of 6 bases. CDR1 is LNHNV and CDR2 is YYDKDF in the germline V gene (reference sequence). The CDR3 sequence is 12 residues long. The CDR3 spells CATSRDSAEQYF. In DNA, the CDR3 is TGTGCCACCAGCAGAGATAGTGCCGAGCAGTACTTC.

This clonotype was recorded at least ten times. The V call is TRBV7-9, the J call TRBJ2-2; possible D gene TRBD2, 5 bases. Trimming removed 3 bases from V and 2 bases from J, with 7 bases in between. CDR1 and CDR2 (germline): SEHNR, FQNEAQ (reference sequence). The CDR3 is 14 amino acids. CDR3 nucleotides: TGTGCCAGCAGCTTCGACTACAACACCGGGGAGCTGTTTTTT. It is translated as CASSFDYNTGELFF. Drawing the rest from reference TRBV7-9 and TRBJ2-2, the complete variable domain is DTGVSQNPRHKITKRGQNVTFRCDPISEHNRLYWYRQTLGQGPEFLTYFQNEAQLEKSRLLSDRFSAERPKGSFSTLEIQRTEQGDSAMYLCASSFDYNTGELFFGEGSRLTVL.

This clonotype was recorded many times. The chain employs TRBV29-1 and TRBJ2-2; possible D gene TRBD1, 5 bases. CDR1 and CDR2 (germline): SQVTM, ANQGSEA. CDR3 length: 14 residues. The V and J ends lost 2 bases and 0 bases respectively, with 7 bases between them. The DNA of the CDR3 is TGCAGCGTTGAAAAGGGGACGAACACCGGGGAGCTGTTTTTT. This translates into CSVEKGTNTGELFF.

This rearrangement joins TRBV5-6 to TRBJ2-3; D remains unclear. CDR1 and CDR2 from the germline V gene are SGHDT and YYEEEE. V was shortened by 2 bases and J by 5 bases, with 15 bases between the two germline ends. This CDR3 contains 15 residues. The CDR3 nucleotides read TGTGCCAGCAGCTTCCGGCCCAGCCTAGTAGATACGCAGTATTTT. This codes for CASSFRPSLVDTQYF.

This clonotype has a count of ten or more. V is TRBV6-5 and J is TRBJ2-7, with 7 bases matching TRBD2. The germline V gene has CDR1 MNHEY and CDR2 SVGAGI. Losses at the gene ends were 6 bases for V and 1 base for J; bases not matched to a gene: 6. The CDR3 totals 14 residues. The CDR3 is CASSPGGGSYEQYF. In nucleotides, the CDR3 is TGTGCCAGCAGCCCGGGAGGAGGGTCCTACGAGCAGTACTTC.

The chain employs TRBV28 and TRBJ2-7; D gene unclear. V gave up 2 bases and J gave up 3 bases, with 5 bases separating them. The CDR3 spans 12 residues. CDR1 is MDHEN, CDR2 SYDVKM, per germline. The CDR3 is CASSLPLYEQYF. In DNA, the CDR3 is TGTGCCAGCAGTTTACCCCTCTACGAGCAGTACTTC.